These T cell receptor beta chains were read from a single sample in a study of naive and memory T cell subsets. TCRdb passed the UMI-ligation and nested PCR reads through MiXCR, listing each CDR3 protein once. Of about 85,000 distinct CDR3 sequences listed, under 15% are singletons. Specimen: central memory CD4+ T cells from blood. The receptors originated from a human donor in good health. The CDR3 runs from the conserved cysteine through the conserved F or W. A D gene is named only where the DNA matches it firmly. Only some rows state a clone size, as once, few, many or a class for expanded clones.

D gene	V gene	clone size	J gene	CDR3 DNA	CDR3 protein
.	TRBV7-9	.	TRBJ1-2	TGTGCCAGCAGCTTAGGAGGGGGGGAGAACTATGGCTACACCTTC	CASSLGGGENYGYTF
.	TRBV10-2	many	TRBJ2-7	TGCGCCAGCGGTATTGGCAGGGCTATATCAAACTCCTACGAGCAGTACTTC	CASGIGRAISNSYEQYF
TRBD1	TRBV9	.	TRBJ2-2	TGTGCCAGCAGATCTACAGGGGTTGCCGGGGAGCTGTTTTTT	CASRSTGVAGELFF
.	TRBV29-1	.	TRBJ2-6	TGCAGCGTTGCGAGGAGAGGTGCCGGGGCCAACGTCCTGACTTTC	CSVARRGAGANVLTF
.	TRBV20-1	many	TRBJ1-5	TGCAGCGCAGACCTGAATAGCAATCAGCCCCAGCATTTT	CSADLNSNQPQHF
TRBD2	TRBV20-1	few	TRBJ2-7	TGCAGTGCTAGTGACCCCACTAGCGCCAGCTCCTACGAGCAGTACTTC	CSASDPTSASSYEQYF
TRBD1	TRBV20-1	.	TRBJ1-6	TGCAGTGCTAGCTTGGGACAGGGCAATTCACCCCTCCACTTT	CSASLGQGNSPLHF
.	TRBV29-1	.	TRBJ1-2	TGCAGCGTTGCGGGTCTGACAAACTATGGCTACACCTTC	CSVAGLTNYGYTF
TRBD1	TRBV6-1	.	TRBJ1-1	TGTGCCAGCAGTGTCGGACAGGGGCCGCCTGAAGCTTTCTTT	CASSVGQGPPEAFF
.	TRBV29-1	many	TRBJ2-2	TGCAGCGTAGGCCGGGACAAGACGAACACCGGGGAGCTGTTTTTT	CSVGRDKTNTGELFF
.	TRBV6-5	many	TRBJ2-3	TGTGCCAGCAGTTACTCCATAGGGATTTCGAAACAGAGTACGCAGTATTTT	CASSYSIGISKQSTQYF
.	TRBV11-2	.	TRBJ2-1	TGTGCCAGCAGCATGCGAGTAGGTTACAATGAGCAGTTCTTC	CASSMRVGYNEQFF
.	TRBV7-9	many	TRBJ2-1	TGTGCCAGCAGCCCGCCTGGGGCCTACAATGAGCAGTTCTTC	CASSPPGAYNEQFF
TRBD2	TRBV4-2	few	TRBJ2-1	TGTGCCAGCAGCCCTAAGGCGGGACTAGCCAACAATGAGCAGTTCTTC	CASSPKAGLANNEQFF
.	TRBV6-2/TRBV6-3	many	TRBJ2-3	TGTGCCAGCAGTTACGGGGGACCTAACACAGATACGCAGTATTTT	CASSYGGPNTDTQYF
.	TRBV21-1	.	TRBJ1-1	TGTGCCAGCAGCAATACAGGGGGCCCGACGAACACTGAAGCTTTCTTT	CASSNTGGPTNTEAFF
.	TRBV24-1	.	TRBJ2-3	TGTGCCACCAGTGATCCCGTTCGGTCCAAACCCACAGATACGCAGTATTTT	CATSDPVRSKPTDTQYF
TRBD1	TRBV5-4	.	TRBJ2-3	TGTGCCAGCAGCCGAGGACAGGGGGCTGGAGATACGCAGTATTTT	CASSRGQGAGDTQYF
TRBD2	TRBV7-8	few	TRBJ2-1	TGTGCCAGCAGCCTCAGAGCGGGACTAGCGGAAAATGAGCAGTTCTTC	CASSLRAGLAENEQFF
.	TRBV7-2	few	TRBJ2-3	TGTGCCAGCAGCTTATCGTACAACACAGATACGCAGTATTTT	CASSLSYNTDTQYF
.	TRBV10-3	few	TRBJ2-2	TGTGCCATCAGCCCGCGGCTGGACACCGGGGAGCTGTTTTTT	CAISPRLDTGELFF
TRBD2	TRBV6-4	few	TRBJ2-3	TGTGCCAGCAGTCCTTACTCTAGCGGGACAAAGAGGGCAGATACGCAGTATTTT	CASSPYSSGTKRADTQYF
.	TRBV7-2	few	TRBJ2-7	TGTGCCAGCAGCCACCGGGTCGGGGGATCGGAGCAGTACTTC	CASSHRVGGSEQYF
.	TRBV10-3	.	TRBJ1-2	TGTGCCATCAAGGGGGACAAGCAGGGCTACACCTTC	CAIKGDKQGYTF
TRBD2	TRBV7-9	.	TRBJ2-2	TGTGCCAGCAGCCCCTGGATGCTAGCGGGAGTAACCGGGGAGCTGTTTTTT	CASSPWMLAGVTGELFF
TRBD2	TRBV29-1	many	TRBJ2-3	TGCAGCGTCTCCGGGACTAGCGGGAGGAAGACAGATACGCAGTATTTT	CSVSGTSGRKTDTQYF
.	TRBV6-6	.	TRBJ2-3	TGTGCCAGCAGGCCAGAGGGGAACACAGATACGCAGTATTTT	CASRPEGNTDTQYF
.	TRBV7-9	many	TRBJ1-1	TGTGCCAGCAGCTTAGGCTGGCACACCGCTTCTTTGAACACTGAAGCTTTCTTT	CASSLGWHTASLNTEAFF
.	TRBV5-1	.	TRBJ2-7	TGCGCCAGCAGCTTCCGAGAAGGGGCAGGGATGGGTGAGGAGCAGTACTTC	CASSFREGAGMGEEQYF
.	TRBV12-5	.	TRBJ2-4	TGTGCTAGTGGCCCCCTGGCCCAAGGGGGAAACATTCAGTACTTC	CASGPLAQGGNIQYF
.	TRBV29-1	.	TRBJ2-1	TGCAGCGTTGAAGGTAGGACGCAGTTCTTC	CSVEGRTQFF
.	TRBV20-1	.	TRBJ2-6	TGCAGTGCTAGAAGACCGGGATTCTCTGGGGCCAACGTCCTGACTTTC	CSARRPGFSGANVLTF
.	TRBV10-1	many	TRBJ2-1	TGCGCCAGCAGTGAGTCGATTTGGGCCGACAATGAGCAGTTCTTC	CASSESIWADNEQFF
.	TRBV12-3/TRBV12-4	few	TRBJ2-3	TGTGCCAGCAGACTTACGACTAGCACAGATACGCAGTATTTT	CASRLTTSTDTQYF
.	TRBV20-1	.	TRBJ2-3	TGCAGTGCTACGACTAGTCCAACAGATACGCAGTATTTT	CSATTSPTDTQYF
TRBD2	TRBV7-9	many	TRBJ2-7	TGTGCCAGCAGCTCAGATCTAGCGGGAGTCTACGAGCAGTACTTC	CASSSDLAGVYEQYF
.	TRBV5-1	few	TRBJ2-1	TGCGCCAGCAGCTTGAGGGGGGAGCGGGAGCAGTTCTTC	CASSLRGEREQFF
TRBD2	TRBV18	.	TRBJ2-7	TGTGCCAGCTCCCACTCCTCGGGGGGAGGCAGCTACGAGCAGTACTTC	CASSHSSGGGSYEQYF
.	TRBV11-2	few	TRBJ1-6	TGTGCCAGCAGCCCGGGACGGGCGGTATCACCCCTCCACTTT	CASSPGRAVSPLHF
TRBD2	TRBV12-3/TRBV12-4	.	TRBJ2-7	TGTGCCAGCAAAACCGGACTAGCGGGAGGGCACGAGCAGTACTTC	CASKTGLAGGHEQYF
.	TRBV6-5	many	TRBJ2-1	TGTGCCAGCAGTTCGGCATTCCATGAGCAGTTCTTC	CASSSAFHEQFF
.	TRBV20-1	.	TRBJ2-7	TGCAGTGCTAGGGGGCTAGCCCACGAGCAGTACTTC	CSARGLAHEQYF
TRBD1	TRBV20-1	few	TRBJ1-2	TGCAGTGAAACCAGGGGGCGCGGGGATGGCTACACCTTC	CSETRGRGDGYTF
.	TRBV7-8	.	TRBJ1-4	TGTGCCAGCGCGGCAGGACCTCAAAAACTGTTTTTT	CASAAGPQKLFF
TRBD1	TRBV24-1	.	TRBJ2-7	TGTGCCACCCACCAGTCAGATCTCCGGGACAGTCGGTACGAGCAGTACTTC	CATHQSDLRDSRYEQYF
.	TRBV4-3	few	TRBJ1-6	TGCGCCAGCAGCCAAGATGGGGCCGCTAATTCACCCCTCCACTTT	CASSQDGAANSPLHF
.	TRBV28	few	TRBJ2-7	TGTGCCAGCAGGTACAAACCCACAGGGTCCTACGAGCAGTACTTC	CASRYKPTGSYEQYF
TRBD2	TRBV6-1	many	TRBJ2-3	TGTGCCAGCAGTGAAGGCGCTGCGGGAGGAGTGGACACGCAGTATTTT	CASSEGAAGGVDTQYF
.	TRBV20-1	few	TRBJ2-1	TGCAGTGCTAGAGGGAGCGGTAGCTCCTACAATGAGCAGTTCTTC	CSARGSGSSYNEQFF
TRBD2	TRBV5-1	few	TRBJ2-1	TGCGCCAGTACCTCCGGGACTAGCGGGAGAGCGACCTACAATGAGCAGTTCTTC	CASTSGTSGRATYNEQFF
.	TRBV4-1	few	TRBJ2-1	TGCGCCAGCAGCCAAGAGCGGAACAATGAGCAGTTCTTC	CASSQERNNEQFF
.	TRBV5-5	.	TRBJ2-1	TGTGCCAGCAGCTTGGGGAAGGGCAGGGAGAATGAGCAGTTCTTC	CASSLGKGRENEQFF
TRBD1	TRBV7-2	once	TRBJ2-7	TGTGCCAGCAGCTTAAAGGGGGCCCCGGGACAGGGCTACGAGCAGTACTTC	CASSLKGAPGQGYEQYF
.	TRBV3-1	few	TRBJ1-2	TGTGCCAGCAGCCAAGATGGTAGGGGCACTTTCGGCGGCTACACCTTC	CASSQDGRGTFGGYTF
.	TRBV20-1	.	TRBJ2-5	TGCAGTGCTAGAGATCTGGGTGGGCAAGAGACCCAGTACTTC	CSARDLGGQETQYF
.	TRBV28	.	TRBJ2-7	TGTGCCAGCAGTTCCGAGGGAGAAATATACGAGCAGTACTTC	CASSSEGEIYEQYF
.	TRBV10-3	few	TRBJ2-6	TGTGCCACTCAAGGACTTGCCAGGGCTGCTGGGGCCAACGTCCTGACTTTC	CATQGLARAAGANVLTF